The rows below give T cell receptor beta chains drawn from one sample of a study of cytomegalovirus exposure and HLA in healthy donors. Sequencing used immunoSEQ multiplex PCR; TCRdb keeps in-frame clones, though not all of them. The table has about 140,000 clones, roughly four fifths seen once. Sequencing used PBMCs. Receptors were obtained from a woman in her 30s in good health and CMV-seronegative. The CDR3 runs from the conserved cysteine through the conserved F or W. Fields, in order: J gene, D gene, clone size, V gene, CDR3 protein, CDR3 DNA. D genes are given only for firm matches. Clone size is not always given. Where it is, it says once, few, many or a class for expanded clones.

>TRBJ2-5|NA|NA|TRBV7-2
CASSINRAPETQYF
TGTGCCAGCAGCATAAACAGGGCTCCAGAGACCCAGTACTTC
>TRBJ1-1|NA|NA|TRBV30
CAWSVLVNTEAFF
TGTGCCTGGAGTGTACTCGTGAACACTGAAGCTTTCTTT
>TRBJ2-2|TRBD1|NA|TRBV2
CASSEIGQGAGSGELFF
TGTGCCAGCAGTGAAATAGGGCAGGGGGCTGGATCCGGGGAGCTGTTTTTT
>TRBJ2-3|TRBD2|NA|TRBV7-2
CASSLLGGGTDTQYF
TGTGCCAGCAGCTTATTGGGCGGGGGAACAGATACGCAGTATTTT
>TRBJ1-1|TRBD1|once|TRBV5-1
CASSVSGGDTEAFF
TGCGCCAGCAGCGTCTCAGGGGGCGACACTGAAGCTTTCTTT
>TRBJ2-3|NA|NA|TRBV9
CASSFSLPGDTQYF
TGTGCCAGCAGCTTCTCCCTCCCCGGGGATACGCAGTATTTT
>TRBJ1-2|TRBD1|NA|TRBV6-6
CASSRQGYYGYTF
TGTGCCAGCAGTCGACAGGGTTACTATGGCTACACCTTC
>TRBJ2-5|TRBD2|NA|TRBV6-6
CASSSTPASGEETQYF
TGTGCCAGCAGTTCCACTCCGGCTAGCGGGGAAGAGACCCAGTACTTC
>TRBJ1-1|NA|NA|TRBV5-8
CASRYGVTTEAFF
TGTGCCAGCAGGTACGGGGTTACCACTGAAGCTTTCTTT
>TRBJ2-2|NA|few|TRBV5-1
CASSPLQGVDGELFF
TGCGCCAGCAGCCCCCTTCAAGGGGTGGACGGGGAGCTGTTTTTT
>TRBJ2-3|TRBD2|NA|TRBV18
CASSPPGLAGVIDTQYF
TGTGCCAGCTCACCACCGGGACTAGCGGGGGTGATAGATACGCAGTATTTT